These 27 T cell receptor beta chains share one sample of origin, sequenced in a study of response to subunit inactivated influenza vaccine. TCRdb reprocessed the RT-PCR reads via MiXCR and lists one record per CDR3 protein. The sample holds 300,000 to 350,000 distinct CDR3 sequences, just over 20% seen once. The sequences come from PBMCs from blood, collected less than 22 months after vaccination. The receptors come from a man between 50 and 69 years old who received an inactivated influenza vaccine.

The rearrangement joins TRBV6-2 or TRBV6-3 to TRBJ2-7; D is unresolved. V was trimmed by 5 bases and J by 6 bases, leaving 11 bases between them. The CDR3 is made up of 12 amino acids. From germline, CDR1 is MNHEY and CDR2 SVGEGT. The CDR3 reads CASSDSLGEQYF. The CDR3 DNA reads as TGTGCCAGCAGTGATTCTTTAGGCGAGCAGTACTTC.

This clonotype appeared a few times. The V and J genes are TRBV7-8 and TRBJ1-2; 10 nucleotides agree with TRBD1. Germline CDR1 SGHVS, CDR2 FQNEAQ. V trimming: 5 bases; J trimming: 7 bases; junction bases outside the gene matches: 4. This CDR3 contains 13 residues. The chain's CDR3 is CASSKDRGGGYTF. The CDR3 nucleotides are TGTGCCAGCAGCAAGGACAGGGGGGGTGGCTACACCTTC.

This clonotype was seen only a few times. CDR3 coding DNA: TGTGCCAGGAACGGGAACACTGAAGCTTTCTTT. Translated: CARNGNTEAFF. The chain links TRBV3-1 to TRBJ1-1, with D hard to call. Germline V gene sequence: CDR1 LGHDT, CDR2 YNNKEL (reference sequence). The CDR3 extends over 11 amino acids. Between the trimmed V and J ends, which lost 9 bases and 1 base, there was a span of 6 bases.

This clonotype was detected a few times. The J gene is TRBJ1-1, the V gene TRBV7-2; D is ambiguous. Germline V gene lookup returns CDR1 SGHTA and CDR2 FQGNSA. The CDR3 is 16 residues long. Trimming shortened V by 1 base and J by 0 bases, and 12 bases separated the two germline ends. In DNA form, the CDR3 reads TGTGCCAGCAGCTTAGTGGAATACACCATGAACACTGAAGCTTTCTTT. It codes for CASSLVEYTMNTEAFF.

The V call is TRBV20-1, the J call TRBJ1-2, with D perhaps TRBD1 (6 bases). Trimming took 5 bases from V and 3 from J, leaving 16 bases between them. Germline V lookup: CDR1 DFQATT, CDR2 SNEGSKA (reference sequence). The CDR3 loop spans 14 amino acids. In DNA form, the CDR3 reads TGCAGTGCTCCCCCAGGGGTCGAGGACTATGGCTACACCTTC. It translates to CSAPPGVEDYGYTF.

V is TRBV7-2 and J is TRBJ2-2; either TRBD1 or TRBD2 may supply D (5 bases each). V was clipped by 5 bases and J by 4 bases, with 17 bases between them. This CDR3 is built from 16 residues. Germline V gene lookup returns CDR1 SGHTA and CDR2 FQGNSA. The CDR3 here is CASSLEGSISTGELFF. CDR3 nucleotide sequence: TGTGCCAGCAGCCTTGAGGGGTCAATTTCCACCGGGGAGCTGTTTTTT.

This rearrangement joins TRBV12-3 or TRBV12-4 to TRBJ1-3; D might be TRBD1 (5 bases). Trimming left V 4 bases short and J 0 bases short, with 13 bases between. This CDR3 is built from 16 residues. The CDR3 DNA is TGTGCCAGCAGTTATGGGGACTTCCGCTCTGGAAACACCATATATTTT. Amino acid sequence: CASSYGDFRSGNTIYF.

This clonotype occurred a few times. V usage is TRBV6-2 or TRBV6-3 and J usage is TRBJ2-2, with no clear D. V shed 6 bases and J shed 6 bases, with 17 bases lying between them. CDR3 length equals 15 residues. Germline loops: CDR1 MNHEY, CDR2 SVGEGT. DNA for the CDR3: TGTGCCAGCAGAGTGGCGGACCCCCGACCCGGGGAGCTGTTTTTT. Translating it yields CASRVADPRPGELFF.

The V gene is TRBV5-4, the J gene TRBJ2-1; 7 bases map to TRBD2. Germline V gene data show CDR1 as SGHNT and CDR2 as YYREEE (reference sequence). V lost 4 bases, J lost 3 bases, and 4 bases stayed unmatched. The CDR3 is 14 residues long. Here the CDR3 reads CASSPGGFYNEQFF. Written as DNA, the CDR3 is TGTGCCAGCAGCCCCGGGGGGTTCTACAATGAGCAGTTCTTC. Supplemented by reference TRBV5-4 and TRBJ2-1, the full variable domain reads ETGVTQSPTHLIKTRGQQVTLRCSSQSGHNTVSWYQQALGQGPQFIFQYYREEENGRGNFPPRFSGLQFPNYSSELNVNALELDDSALYLCASSPGGFYNEQFFGPGTRLTVL.

The genes are TRBV2 and TRBJ1-1, with TRBD1 as a possible D gene (5 bases). Germline V gene data show CDR1 as SNHLY and CDR2 as FYNNEI. This CDR3 spans 18 amino acids. The V end lost 7 bases, the J end lost 4 bases, and 28 bases lay between the germline ends. CDR3 coding DNA: TGTGCCAGCACAACCACCAAAGGGTTTGGGGCGCCGGTCACTGAAGCTTTCTTT. It translates to CASTTTKGFGAPVTEAFF. Variable domain in full (rest from reference TRBV2 and TRBJ1-1): EPEVTQTPSHQVTQMGQEVILRCVPISNHLYFYWYRQILGQKVEFLVSFYNNEISEKSEIFDDQFSVERPDGSNFTLKIRSTKLEDSAMYFCASTTTKGFGAPVTEAFFGQGTRLTVV.

This clonotype came up a few times. The chain couples TRBV7-9 to TRBJ2-3; D unresolved. This CDR3 has 15 residues. Germline V CDR1 and CDR2: SEHNR, FQNEAQ (reference sequence). Trimming shortened V by 1 base and J by 2 bases, and 10 bases separated the two germline ends. DNA for the CDR3: TGTGCCAGCAGCTTAGGGGTATCGGACACAGATACGCAGTATTTT. Translated: CASSLGVSDTDTQYF.

The chain carries TRBV10-3 and TRBJ2-1; D not resolved. The germline gives CDR1 ENHRY, CDR2 SYGVKD. V shed 7 bases and J shed 6 bases, with 16 bases lying between them. The CDR3 loop spans 14 amino acids. Here the CDR3 reads CAITRSLSPNEQFF. The CDR3 DNA reads TGTGCCATCACCCGTAGTTTGTCCCCCAATGAGCAGTTCTTC.

The chain recombines TRBV12-5 with TRBJ2-1; possibly TRBD2 for D (5 bases). Trimming cost V 0 bases and J 0 bases, with 9 bases left between them. CDR1 LGHNT and CDR2 FRNRAP come from the germline V gene. The CDR3 loop spans 16 amino acids. The CDR3 coding sequence is TGTGCTAGTGGTTTGGTGACGGGGAGCTCCTACAATGAGCAGTTCTTC. Amino acids: CASGLVTGSSYNEQFF.

This clonotype has a count of ten or more. V usage is TRBV5-1 and J usage is TRBJ2-1; D not resolved. The length of the CDR3 is 14 residues. Germline lookup yields CDR1 SGHRS and CDR2 YFSETQ. V dropped 0 bases and J dropped 7 bases, with 11 bases sitting between them. In DNA, the CDR3 is TGCGCCAGCAGCTTGGCCGTTGCTGAGAATGAGCAGTTCTTC. Translation: CASSLAVAENEQFF. Combining the CDR3 with reference TRBV5-1 and TRBJ2-1 gives the whole variable domain KAGVTQTPRYLIKTRGQQVTLSCSPISGHRSVSWYQQTPGQGLQFLFEYFSETQRNKGNFPGRFSGRQFSNSRSEMNVSTLELGDSALYLCASSLAVAENEQFFGPGTRLTVL.

The rearrangement uses TRBV5-1 and TRBJ2-1, with 12 bases that match TRBD2. Germline V gene data show CDR1 as SGHRS and CDR2 as YFSETQ. This CDR3 contains 16 residues. V lost 4 bases, J lost 2 bases, and 4 bases stayed unmatched. The CDR3 nucleotides read TGCGCCAGCAGCCCGACTAGCGGGAGTACCTACAATGAGCAGTTCTTC. This encodes CASSPTSGSTYNEQFF.

This clonotype has just one count. This rearrangement joins TRBV2 to TRBJ2-7, with 7 bases lining up with TRBD2. V was pared by 2 bases and J by 7 bases, with 11 bases of the junction left unmatched. The CDR3 totals 15 residues. The germline V gene has CDR1 SNHLY and CDR2 FYNNEI. The CDR3 region has the DNA TGTGCCAGCAGTGAATGGGCTAGCGGAAGGAGGGAGCAGTACTTC. Protein: CASSEWASGRREQYF.

This clonotype has a handful of counts. The chain combines TRBV5-1 with TRBJ1-4; D is unresolved. The germline gives CDR1 SGHRS, CDR2 YFSETQ. V was clipped by 3 bases and J by 1 base, with 13 bases between them. The CDR3 runs to 16 residues. CDR3 coding DNA: TGCGCCAGCAGCTGGTCCACAAGCGGAACTAATGAAAAACTGTTTTTT. Its protein is CASSWSTSGTNEKLFF.

This clonotype was counted ten times or more. V is TRBV29-1 and J is TRBJ1-1; unclear D gene. This CDR3 spans 13 amino acids. Germline CDR1 SQVTM, CDR2 ANQGSEA. The ends were cut back, 7 bases at V and 2 bases at J, with 14 bases in the middle. The CDR3 DNA sequence: TGCAGCGCCCAAAGGGATTTAAACACTGAAGCTTTCTTT. Its translation: CSAQRDLNTEAFF. Filled out from reference TRBV29-1 and TRBJ1-1, the complete variable domain reads SAVISQKPSRDICQRGTSLTIQCQVDSQVTMMFWYRQQPGQSLTLIATANQGSEATYESGFVIDKFPISRPNLTFSTLTVSNMSPEDSSIYLCSAQRDLNTEAFFGQGTRLTVV.

V is TRBV2 and J is TRBJ2-7, with a tentative D call TRBD1 (6 bases). Germline-derived CDR1 and CDR2 are SNHLY and FYNNEI. Trimming took 5 bases from V and 0 from J, leaving 17 bases between them. There are 16 residues in the CDR3. The CDR3 nucleotides are TGTGCCAGCAGTCTGGTAAAAGGGGGAGACTCCTACGAGCAGTACTTC. Amino acids: CASSLVKGGDSYEQYF.

This clonotype came up a few times. The chain combines TRBV7-2 with TRBJ2-7; D perhaps matches TRBD1 (5 bases). The CDR3 has 14 residues. CDR1 is SGHTA, CDR2 FQGNSA, per germline. Trimming stripped 5 bases from V and 0 bases from J, with 11 bases between. CDR3 sequence reads: CASSVRQSSYEQYF. CDR3 coding DNA: TGTGCCAGCAGCGTACGACAGAGCTCCTACGAGCAGTACTTC.

The V call is TRBV20-1, the J call TRBJ2-2; D is undetermined. Deletions cut 8 bases from V and 0 bases from J, with 10 bases between. Germline V lookup: CDR1 DFQATT, CDR2 SNEGSKA (reference sequence). This CDR3 is built from 13 residues. CDR3 protein: CSLEPPNTGELFF. CDR3 nucleotides: TGCAGTTTAGAGCCGCCGAACACCGGGGAGCTGTTTTTT.

This clonotype was detected only a few times. V is TRBV10-3 and J is TRBJ2-1; D might be TRBD2 (5 bases). V dropped 10 bases and J dropped 1 base, with 17 bases sitting between them. Per germline, CDR1 ENHRY and CDR2 SYGVKD. The CDR3 is 15 amino acids. The CDR3 region has the DNA TGTGCCACAACTATAGGACCGGGGTCCTACAATGAGCAGTTCTTC. Protein product: CATTIGPGSYNEQFF.

V is TRBV5-1 and J is TRBJ1-2; 9 bases agree with TRBD1. V lost 4 bases to trimming and J lost 3 bases; unmatched junction nucleotides: 7. Germline CDR1 reads SGHRS; CDR2 reads YFSETQ. This CDR3 region has 15 residues. The CDR3 loop reads CASSPQGAAYYGYTF. CDR3 coding DNA: TGCGCCAGCAGCCCACAGGGGGCTGCTTACTATGGCTACACCTTC.

This clonotype was counted a few times. The chain is built from TRBV27 and TRBJ2-3; 8 bases line up with TRBD2. V shed 5 bases and J 4 bases; nucleotides not matched to a gene: 11. The CDR3 extends over 16 amino acids. Germline-derived CDR1 and CDR2 are MNHEY and SMNVEV (reference sequence). CDR3 nucleotides: TGTGCCAGCAGTCGAGCCGGGACTAGGCAGGCAGATACGCAGTATTTT. Its translation is CASSRAGTRQADTQYF.

J is TRBJ1-1 and V is TRBV9; TRBD1 is a possible D gene (6 bases). This CDR3 is built from 15 residues. CDR1 SGDLS and CDR2 YYNGEE come from the germline V gene. Trimming removed 2 bases at V and 2 bases at J, with 13 bases between. CDR3 in amino acids: CASSVGGQSNTEAFF. CDR3 DNA: TGTGCCAGCAGCGTCGGAGGACAGTCTAACACTGAAGCTTTCTTT.

The chain carries TRBV7-6 and TRBJ1-1, with 9 bases matching TRBD1. Germline V gene lookup returns CDR1 SGHVS and CDR2 FNYEAQ. The CDR3 loop spans 15 amino acids. J lost 3 bases, V lost 5 bases, and 7 bases had no gene match. The CDR3 region has the DNA TGTGCCAGCAGCCCGTGGGACAGGGTTGACACTGAAGCTTTCTTT. As protein: CASSPWDRVDTEAFF.

This clonotype was counted many times. This rearrangement joins TRBV11-3 to TRBJ2-5; D is perhaps TRBD1 or TRBD2 (5 bases each). This CDR3 has 14 residues. V lost 5 bases, J lost 4 bases, and 14 bases lay in between. Germline V CDR1 and CDR2: SGHNT, YENEEA. Here the CDR3 DNA reads TGTGCCAGCAGCCCCGGGACGGGCGGAGAGACCCAGTACTTC. Amino acid sequence: CASSPGTGGETQYF.